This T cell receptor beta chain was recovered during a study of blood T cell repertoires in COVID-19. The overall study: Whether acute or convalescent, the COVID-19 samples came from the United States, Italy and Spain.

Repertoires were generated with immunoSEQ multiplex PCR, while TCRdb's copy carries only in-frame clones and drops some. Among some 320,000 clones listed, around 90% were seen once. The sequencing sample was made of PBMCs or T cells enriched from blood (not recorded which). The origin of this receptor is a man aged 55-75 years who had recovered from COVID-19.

CDR3 bases: TGTGCCAGCAGTCTAGGGACAGGGGGCGGTGAGCAGTTCTTC. As protein: CASSLGTGGGEQFF. The J gene is TRBJ2-1, the V gene TRBV7-3, with 12 bases lining up with TRBD1. Germline V lookup: CDR1 SGHTA, CDR2 FQGTGA. The CDR3 has 14 residues. V dropped 6 bases and J dropped 9; count of bases not matched to a gene: 6.